This TCR beta chain was captured by sequencing in a study of blood T cell repertoires in COVID-19. Across the whole study: In each case, the material was cDNA or gDNA derived from T cells, B-cell-depleted T cells, or PBMCs.

The CDR3 is made up of 15 amino acids. The V gene lost 1 base and the J gene lost 2 bases, with 14 bases spanning the gap. Germline values: CDR1 GTSNPN, CDR2 SVGIG (reference sequence). Methods used by the authors: By means of reference gene primer amplification, nucleated cell counts were estimated. Clones were sequenced by immunoSEQ multiplex PCR, and TCRdb holds only the in-frame ones, with some missing. D and trimming come from the DNA, and the V and J calls and clone size come from that table. The profile shows under 250,000 clones, approximately 85% of them singletons. Source material: PBMCs or T cells enriched from blood (not recorded which). This chain joins TRBV30 and TRBJ1-2, with D perhaps TRBD1 (6 bases). The clonotype comes from a woman in her forties or fifties with acute COVID-19. The CDR3 loop is CAWSGTVRTNYGYTF. CDR3 DNA: TGTGCCTGGAGTGGGACAGTTCGGACCAACTATGGCTACACCTTC.